These 23 T cell receptor beta chains were all obtained from the same sample, sequenced in a study of PD-L1 blockade in urothelial cancer. The time point here: peripheral blood 6 weeks after treatment start. Measured with immunoSEQ multiplex PCR; TCRdb has only the in-frame clones, and not every one. The sample has 40,000 to 45,000 clones; approximately 85% are singletons. Material: PBMCs, obtained around atezolizumab (anti-PD-L1) treatment. The receptors derive from a man between 65 and 79 years old with urothelial cancer.

The rearrangement joins TRBV18 to TRBJ2-3; a weak D match, TRBD2 (7 bases). The germline V gene encodes CDR1 KGHSH and CDR2 LQKENI. V was cut by 1 base and J by 5 bases, with 13 bases left in between. This CDR3 region has 15 residues. CDR3 amino acids: CASSPRSGEGDTQYF. The DNA for the CDR3 is TGTGCCAGCTCACCACGGTCAGGGGAGGGAGATACGCAGTATTTT.

The rearrangement links TRBV2 to TRBJ2-1; TRBD2 matches 7 bases. The CDR3 has 14 amino acids. CDR1 is SNHLY, CDR2 FYNNEI, per germline. The ends lost 8 bases at V and 4 bases at J; junction bases unmatched: 8. CDR3 amino acids: CASQLAGEYNEQFF. CDR3 in DNA: TGTGCCAGCCAACTGGCGGGAGAGTACAATGAGCAGTTCTTC. Variable domain in full (rest from reference TRBV2 and TRBJ2-1): EPEVTQTPSHQVTQMGQEVILRCVPISNHLYFYWYRQILGQKVEFLVSFYNNEISEKSEIFDDQFSVERPDGSNFTLKIRSTKLEDSAMYFCASQLAGEYNEQFFGPGTRLTVL.

The rearrangement links TRBV21-1 to TRBJ2-2; the table's D gene call, TRBD1, was not cross checked with the DNA. TRBV21-1 is termed a pseudogene. The CDR3 is 16 amino acids. The CDR3 protein is CASSKGDRANTGELFF. For the CDR3, the DNA is TGTGCCAGCAGCAAAGGGGACAGGGCGAACACCGGGGAGCTGTTTTTT.

The gene calls are TRBV4-1 and TRBJ2-3; 7 positions match TRBD2. Looked up from germline, CDR1 is MGHRA and CDR2 is YSYEKL. The CDR3 runs 18 residues. V was clipped by 0 bases and J by 4 bases; unmatched bases: 13. CDR3 amino acids: CASSQELRWGGSADTQYF. DNA of the CDR3: TGCGCCAGCAGCCAAGAACTCCGCTGGGGCGGGAGTGCAGATACGCAGTATTTT.

The chain is built from TRBV28 and TRBJ2-7; 7 positions match TRBD1. The germline V gene has CDR1 MDHEN and CDR2 SYDVKM. Trimming removed 4 bases from V and 3 bases from J; junction bases left unmatched: 9. The CDR3 runs 15 residues. CDR3 residues: CASSSGQVGVYEQYF. The CDR3 bases are TGTGCCAGCAGTTCAGGACAGGTTGGGGTCTACGAGCAGTACTTC.

A word on this clone: One end of the junction varies from germline; a read error may be responsible. The rearrangement joins TRBV18 to TRBJ1-4; D uncertain. CDR1 and CDR2 from the germline V gene are KGHSH and LQKENI. The CDR3 is made up of 14 amino acids. For the CDR3, the DNA is TGTGTCAGCTCACCATCCGGGCGGGATGAAAAACTGTTTTTT. Its protein is CVSSPSGRDEKLFF. The complete variable domain, with remaining parts taken from reference TRBV18 and TRBJ1-4, reads NAGVMQNPRHLVRRRGQEARLRCSPMKGHSHVYWYRQLPEEGLKFMVYLQKENIIDESGMPKERFSAEFPKEGPSILRIQQVVRGDSAAYFCVSSPSGRDEKLFFGSGTQLSVL.

The rearrangement links TRBV5-1 to TRBJ1-1; perhaps TRBD1 as D (5 bases). V was clipped by 2 bases and J by 6 bases, with 17 bases between them. Germline V lookup: CDR1 SGHRS, CDR2 YFSETQ. CDR3 size: 15 residues. CDR3 amino acids: CASSLSTDSGAEAFF. The CDR3 DNA is TGCGCCAGCAGCTTATCGACAGATTCAGGCGCTGAAGCTTTCTTT.

The rearrangement uses TRBV14 and TRBJ2-2; 8 bases match TRBD1. Germline loops: CDR1 SGHDN, CDR2 FVKESK. V lost 1 base to trimming and J lost 0 bases; unmatched junction nucleotides: 1. The CDR3 consists of 16 residues. CDR3 sequence reads: CASSQAGGANTGELFF. CDR3 coding DNA: TGTGCCAGCAGCCAAGCAGGGGGCGCGAACACCGGGGAGCTGTTTTTT.

This chain uses TRBV10-1 with TRBJ2-3, with TRBD2 matching over 10 bases. Germline-derived CDR1 and CDR2 are WNHNN and SYGVQD (reference sequence). J lost 1 base, V lost 4 bases, and 2 bases had no gene match. The CDR3 runs 15 residues. The CDR3: CASSAGTSGTDTQYF. CDR3 in DNA: TGCGCCAGCAGTGCCGGGACTAGCGGCACAGATACGCAGTATTTT.

J is TRBJ2-1 and V is TRBV29-1; D remains ambiguous. Germline assignment: CDR1 SQVTM and CDR2 ANQGSEA. The CDR3 consists of 13 residues. The germline V and J ends were trimmed by 4 bases and 8 bases, with 15 bases remaining between them. CDR3 DNA sequence: TGCAGCGTTGGAGCTATCCTCTTGGATGAGCAGTTCTTC. Its protein product is CSVGAILLDEQFF.

V is TRBV19 and J is TRBJ2-7, with 9 bases aligning to TRBD2. J was trimmed by 1 base and V by 1 base; bases with no gene match: 2. The CDR3 covers 15 residues. Germline V CDR1 and CDR2: LNHDA, SQIVND (reference sequence). CDR3 protein: CASSIGAGGSYEQYF. CDR3 DNA sequence: TGTGCCAGTAGTATAGGAGCGGGAGGATCCTACGAGCAGTACTTC. Drawing the rest from reference TRBV19 and TRBJ2-7, the complete variable domain is DGGITQSPKYLFRKEGQNVTLSCEQNLNHDAMYWYRQDPGQGLRLIYYSQIVNDFQKGDIAEGYSVSREKKESFPLTVTSAQKNPTAFYLCASSIGAGGSYEQYFGPGTRLTVT.

V usage is TRBV19 and J usage is TRBJ1-5, with a possible D match to TRBD1 (5 bases). Germline-derived CDR1 and CDR2 are LNHDA and SQIVND (reference sequence). Trimming removed 3 bases from V and 5 bases from J, with 11 bases in between. The CDR3 is 14 residues long. The CDR3 DNA is TGTGCCAGTAGTATGGGGACTGTTGATCAGCCCCAGCATTTT. This codes for CASSMGTVDQPQHF.

The chain uses TRBV5-1 and TRBJ2-1; 7 bases align to TRBD2. There are 14 residues in the CDR3. Germline V gene data show CDR1 as SGHRS and CDR2 as YFSETQ. V shed 6 bases, J shed 6 bases, and the junction held 9 bases outside the gene matches. This chain's CDR3 is CASTSGEGFNEQFF. In DNA, the CDR3 is TGCGCCAGCACGAGCGGGGAGGGCTTCAATGAGCAGTTCTTC.

V and J are TRBV4-2 and TRBJ2-1; 10 bases fit TRBD2. The CDR3 loop spans 15 amino acids. Germline trimming cut 1 base from V and 10 bases from J; bases unmatched to any gene: 7. Germline V gives CDR1 LGHNA, CDR2 YNFKEQ. DNA of the CDR3: TGTGCCAGCAGCCAAGCCCTTGGACTAGCGGACGAGCAGTTCTTC. It codes for CASSQALGLADEQFF.

The chain joins TRBV11-2 to TRBJ1-5; D unresolved. The CDR3 spans 13 residues. From germline, CDR1 is SGHAT and CDR2 FQNNGV. V lost 5 bases and J lost 6, with 11 bases in between. This CDR3 reads CASSLQEGQPQHF. The DNA of the CDR3 is TGTGCCAGCAGCCTGCAGGAAGGTCAGCCCCAGCATTTT.

The chain couples TRBV19 to TRBJ2-5; TRBD2 matches at 11 bases. The germline V gene encodes CDR1 LNHDA and CDR2 SQIVND (reference sequence). V shed 6 bases and J 5 bases; nucleotides not matched to a gene: 5. This CDR3 is 14 amino acids long. The CDR3 region has the DNA TGTGCCAGTAGACTACTAGCGGGAGCTGAGACCCAGTACTTC. It translates to CASRLLAGAETQYF.

The chain uses TRBV28 and TRBJ2-2; D might be TRBD2 (6 bases). Looked up from germline, CDR1 is MDHEN and CDR2 is SYDVKM. CDR3 length: 16 residues. The germline V and J ends were trimmed by 2 bases and 1 base, with 11 bases remaining between them. CDR3 region: CASSLGVSGNTGELFF. Here the CDR3 DNA reads TGTGCCAGCAGTTTAGGGGTTAGCGGGAACACCGGGGAGCTGTTTTTT.

The V and J genes are TRBV6-6 and TRBJ2-7, with a weak D call TRBD2 (5 bases). Germline loops: CDR1 MNHNY, CDR2 SVGAGI (reference sequence). CDR3 length equals 13 residues. With 2 bases removed from V and 7 bases from J, the gap between germline ends came to 12 bases. Written as DNA, the CDR3 is TGTGCCAGCAGTTACAGGGAATCGGGGGAGCAGTACTTC. It specifies CASSYRESGEQYF.

The chain combines TRBV11-2 with TRBJ1-1; D gene uncertain. This CDR3 comprises 13 residues. V shed 1 base and J shed 2 bases, with 5 bases lying between them. Germline values: CDR1 SGHAT, CDR2 FQNNGV. CDR3 loop: CASSLALNTEAFF. CDR3 nucleotide sequence: TGTGCCAGCAGCTTAGCCCTTAACACTGAAGCTTTCTTT. Combining the CDR3 with reference TRBV11-2 and TRBJ1-1 gives the whole variable domain EAGVAQSPRYKIIEKRQSVAFWCNPISGHATLYWYQQILGQGPKLLIQFQNNGVVDDSQLPKDRFSAERLKGVDSTLKIQPAKLEDSAVYLCASSLALNTEAFFGQGTRLTVV.

The chain joins TRBV11-2 to TRBJ2-7; perhaps TRBD2 as D (5 bases). CDR1 and CDR2 (germline): SGHAT, FQNNGV. CDR3 length equals 16 residues. The V end lost 6 bases, the J end lost 5 bases, and 23 bases lay between the germline ends. DNA for the CDR3: TGTGCCAGCAGGCGTTTAAGCGGCCTAACCAGAAACGAGCAGTACTTC. This codes for CASRRLSGLTRNEQYF. The variable domain in full, completed from reference TRBV11-2 and TRBJ2-7, reads EAGVAQSPRYKIIEKRQSVAFWCNPISGHATLYWYQQILGQGPKLLIQFQNNGVVDDSQLPKDRFSAERLKGVDSTLKIQPAKLEDSAVYLCASRRLSGLTRNEQYFGPGTRLTVT.

This rearrangement joins TRBV2 to TRBJ1-1, with 9 bases aligning to TRBD1. The CDR3 has 15 residues. In germline, CDR1 is SNHLY, CDR2 FYNNEI. After removal of 3 bases from V and 7 bases from J, the junction contained 9 bases not matched to a gene. CDR3 residues: CASSEPTGGFIEAFF. The DNA for the CDR3 is TGTGCCAGCAGTGAGCCGACAGGGGGATTTATTGAAGCTTTCTTT.

The J gene is TRBJ1-5, the V gene TRBV11-2, with TRBD1 matching over 8 bases. Unmatched junction bases numbered 3, after V lost 5 bases and J lost 0 bases. The CDR3 length is 15 residues. The germline V gene encodes CDR1 SGHAT and CDR2 FQNNGV. The CDR3 loop reads CASSPGTGSNQPQHF. The CDR3 DNA reads TGTGCCAGCAGCCCAGGGACAGGTAGCAATCAGCCCCAGCATTTT.

The chain employs TRBV2 and TRBJ2-7, with a possible D match to TRBD2 (6 bases). This CDR3 has 14 amino acids. Trimming removed 6 bases from V and 4 bases from J, with 16 bases in between. Germline V gives CDR1 SNHLY, CDR2 FYNNEI. The CDR3 coding sequence is TGTGCCAGCAGCGGGACTCCTTGGAAGTACGAGCAGTACTTC. It encodes CASSGTPWKYEQYF. Combining the CDR3 with reference TRBV2 and TRBJ2-7 gives the whole variable domain EPEVTQTPSHQVTQMGQEVILRCVPISNHLYFYWYRQILGQKVEFLVSFYNNEISEKSEIFDDQFSVERPDGSNFTLKIRSTKLEDSAMYFCASSGTPWKYEQYFGPGTRLTVT.